This T cell receptor beta chain came from a study of neoadjuvant nivolumab and ipilimumab in lung cancer. Sequencing used immunoSEQ multiplex PCR; TCRdb keeps in-frame clones, though not all of them. The data contain over 25,000 clones, 80% of them seen just once; the ten biggest clones take up 6.1%. Germline V CDR1 and CDR2: SNHLY, FYNNEI. The ends lost 6 bases at V and 9 bases at J; junction bases unmatched: 0. This CDR3 has 13 amino acids. This clonotype was sampled from an adult with non-small cell lung cancer. The sequencing here drew on peripheral blood, taken before neoadjuvant nivolumab, alone or with ipilimumab. V gene TRBV2 combines with J gene TRBJ1-6; 12 nucleotides align to TRBD1. CDR3 sequence reads: CASRGQGASPLHF. The CDR3 DNA reads as TGTGCCAGCAGGGGACAGGGGGCTTCACCCCTCCACTTT.